This T cell receptor beta chain is drawn from a study of somatic mutations in cytotoxic T cells in rheumatoid arthritis (dated by TCRdb to the late 2010s). Regarding the research as a whole: Peripheral blood (about 28 ml EDTA) was collected from patients immediately after diagnosis and before any treatment began. Sorted V beta1+ cells also underwent TCRB sequencing, and some V beta antibody-stained T-cell populations were flow-sorted at nearly 100% purity on a FACSAria II or Sony SH800. The study asked whether expanded CD8+ T-cell clones in newly diagnosed, untreated rheumatoid arthritis carry somatic mutations, and used TCRB deep sequencing to characterize clonality. TCRB deep sequencing covered over 55 patients with rheumatoid arthritis along with 15 to 25 healthy controls. Patient and control groups had essentially identical median ages. The paper as a whole reports these results and caveats: No adjustment for multiple comparisons was made for the slight TRBV07 underrepresentation in patients. There was no significant difference in CD8+ T-cell clonality between rheumatoid arthritis patients and age-matched healthy controls. The expanded CD8+ clones had unknown antigen targets, and not appearing in virus-specific databases did not rule out that they were virus-specific. In about an eighth of the roughly 65 patients the largest CD8+ clone exceeded 20% of CD8+ cells, and several identical CD8+ TCRB sequences were shared between blood and synovial fluid. Healthy controls showed no age-related increase in CD8+ clonality, whereas patients did (Spearman r of about 0.5).

V and J are truncated by 0 bases and 3 bases respectively, leaving an intervening sequence of 12 bases. In the germline V gene, CDR1 corresponds to SGDLS and CDR2 to YYNGEE. Its CDR3 holds 15 amino acids, cysteine through phenylalanine. Just CDR3 DNA is preserved here, 45 bases in frame from base 1. Regarding this clone: This receptor's antigen is unknown. Per-base qualities were not stored, and no clone one base away is much larger.

Positive magnetic bead selection on an AutoMACS was used to isolate CD4+ and CD8+ cells, with flow cytometry used to check purity. Initial screening for clonal expansions relied on flow cytometry with a TCR V beta antibody panel, after which sorted CD8+ fractions underwent TCRB deep sequencing for characterization. Isolation of peripheral blood mononuclear cells was done through Ficoll-Paque PLUS density gradient separation. DNA was extracted from CD4-enriched, CD8-enriched or PBMC samples with Nucleospin Tissue or Tissue XS kits and quantified with a Qubit 2.0 fluorometer. Genomic DNA underwent TCRB CDR3 sequencing using the immunoSEQ assay. The published analysis was carried out like this. Published virus-specific TCRB sequences were compared with patient CD8+ clones larger than 1%, and only a few matches were found. Nothing other than productive TCRB rearrangements was included in the analyses. Clonality was calculated as a Shannon entropy-based productive clonality index, and a clone was defined by a unique TCRB CDR3 sequence. Repertoire overlap between two samples was calculated from the template counts of each clone relative to total templates per sample. A correlation with a Spearman r of roughly 0.66 was found between V-gene usage by flow cytometry and V-gene usage by TCRB sequencing. TCRdb stores this immuneACCESS table with in-frame sequences only. Part of the clones is absent; in the studies checked, under half of the shortfall reflects unresolved V genes, and no reason is known for the rest. Clone size and V and J calls were adopted from that table, with D and trimming inferred from the DNA. The sample records approximately 23,000 clones, 65% to 85% of which are singletons. About 10% of the sample is in the top ten clones.

The specimen was CD8+ T cells sorted from blood. The rearranged segments are TRBV9 and TRBJ1-2, with the D gene call left open. The sequence was obtained from an adult with rheumatoid arthritis. The nucleotides read TGTGCCAGCAGCGTAGGTTCGAGGGCGGACTATGGCTACACCTTC. This sequence encodes CASSVGSRADYGYTF.